The 29 T cell receptor beta chains below were found in one sample sequenced in a study of T cells in Graves' hyperthyroidism and ophthalmopathy. RNA transcripts yielded amplified TCR beta CDR3 regions. First-round RT-PCR with HTBI primers amplified the TCR CDR3 region. TCRdb re-derived calls from the multiplex PCR reads in MiXCR, one entry per CDR3 protein. The sample includes hundreds of thousands of distinct CDR3 sequences, around 20% of them seen just once. Material for sequencing was blood. The receptors here all came from a young man with Graves' ophthalmopathy.

This clonotype was seen a few times. This chain uses TRBV10-3 with TRBJ2-7, with D perhaps assigned TRBD1 or TRBD2 (5 bases each). CDR3 length: 13 amino acids. V was clipped by 8 bases and J by 7 bases, with 18 bases between them. Germline CDR1 ENHRY, CDR2 SYGVKD. CDR3 coding DNA: TGTGCCATCGGGACCGCGCTTTACCGTGAGCAGTACTTC. Amino acid sequence: CAIGTALYREQYF.

The chain joins TRBV19 to TRBJ1-3; no clear D. The CDR3 has 16 residues. In germline, CDR1 is LNHDA, CDR2 SQIVND (reference sequence). Trimming left V 4 bases short and J 0 bases short, with 13 bases between. Here the CDR3 DNA reads TGTGCCAGTAGTACACCAACCGGGAGCTCTGGAAACACCATATATTTT. It codes for CASSTPTGSSGNTIYF.

This clonotype was counted a few times. This chain connects TRBV20-1 to TRBJ1-5, with a weak D call TRBD1 (6 bases). V lost 0 bases and J lost 5, with 17 bases in between. CDR3 length: 16 amino acids. Germline V lookup: CDR1 DFQATT, CDR2 SNEGSKA (reference sequence). The CDR3 is CSARDDGGGEHQPQHF. The CDR3 coding sequence is TGCAGTGCTAGAGATGACGGGGGCGGGGAGCATCAGCCCCAGCATTTT.

On this clonotype itself: Germline and junction disagree at one end, which may indicate a read error. CDR3 DNA: TGTGCCAGCAGCGAAGAGCGGGAGTGGGGCGAGCAGTACTTC. It codes for CASSEEREWGEQYF. The genes are TRBV2 and TRBJ2-7; 8 bases agree with TRBD2. Germline values: CDR1 SNHLY, CDR2 FYNNEI. The CDR3 is 14 amino acids.

This clonotype was counted only a few times. J is TRBJ2-5 and V is TRBV6-1; 7 nucleotides agree with TRBD1. CDR1 and CDR2 from the germline V gene are MNHNS and SASEGT. The J segment lost 7 bases and the V segment lost 5 bases, leaving 13 bases of the junction unmatched. The CDR3 length is 15 residues. CDR3: CASSIPGQWYVTQYF. The CDR3 DNA sequence: TGTGCCAGCAGTATTCCGGGACAGTGGTATGTGACCCAGTACTTC.

In its sample, this clonotype was seen many times. This chain joins TRBV6-2 or TRBV6-3 and TRBJ2-7; 8 nucleotides match TRBD1. After removal of 3 bases from V and 3 bases from J, the junction contained 4 bases not matched to a gene. CDR3 size: 14 residues. The V gene's germline CDR1 is MNHEY and CDR2 SVGEGT. The CDR3 is CASSYIGTGYEQYF. The CDR3 region has the DNA TGTGCCAGCAGTTATATAGGGACAGGCTACGAGCAGTACTTC.

This clonotype was seen only a few times. The V call is TRBV5-1, the J call TRBJ2-4; the D gene is possibly TRBD2 (5 bases). Germline V CDR1 and CDR2: SGHRS, YFSETQ. V lost 2 bases to trimming and J lost 1 base, with 13 bases between them. The CDR3 is 16 residues long. The CDR3 DNA reads TGCGCCAGCAGCTTACCCTTGGGCGGGGCCAAAAACATTCAGTACTTC. Protein sequence: CASSLPLGGAKNIQYF.

The chain couples TRBV7-9 to TRBJ2-7, with 9 bases lining up with TRBD2. CDR1 and CDR2 from the germline V gene are SEHNR and FQNEAQ (reference sequence). There are 16 residues in the CDR3. Unmatched junction bases numbered 10, after V lost 5 bases and J lost 2 bases. In DNA form, the CDR3 reads TGTGCCAGCAGCCCACCCCCCAGCGGGAGGACCTACGAGCAGTACTTC. This gives the protein CASSPPPSGRTYEQYF. The entire variable domain, with the rest obtained from reference TRBV7-9 and TRBJ2-7, is as follows: DTGVSQNPRHKITKRGQNVTFRCDPISEHNRLYWYRQTLGQGPEFLTYFQNEAQLEKSRLLSDRFSAERPKGSFSTLEIQRTEQGDSAMYLCASSPPPSGRTYEQYFGPGTRLTVT.

This clonotype has more than one count but fewer than ten. V and J are TRBV12-3 or TRBV12-4 and TRBJ2-3, with D possibly TRBD1 on 5 matching bases. The CDR3 consists of 14 residues. Trimming took 5 bases from V and 5 from J, leaving 14 bases between them. The CDR3 protein is CASSPTVGGDTQYF. In DNA, the CDR3 is TGTGCCAGCAGTCCGACAGTAGGTGGAGATACGCAGTATTTT.

The rearrangement links TRBV6-5 to TRBJ1-3; 11 bases align to TRBD1. J lost 4 bases, V lost 5 bases, and 7 bases had no gene match. Germline V gene sequence: CDR1 MNHEY, CDR2 SVGAGI. The CDR3 is 16 amino acids. The CDR3 coding sequence is TGTGCCAGCAGTACTCGGACAGGGGGCGCAGGAAACACCATATATTTT. This translates into CASSTRTGGAGNTIYF.

J is TRBJ1-4 and V is TRBV27; 9 bases fit TRBD1. J was trimmed by 8 bases and V by 7 bases; bases with no gene match: 8. Looked up from germline, CDR1 is MNHEY and CDR2 is SMNVEV (reference sequence). The CDR3 has 14 residues. The DNA of the CDR3 is TGTGCCAGCATGACCGGGACAGGGAAAGAAAAACTGTTTTTT. Residues: CASMTGTGKEKLFF. The complete variable domain, with remaining parts taken from reference TRBV27 and TRBJ1-4, reads EAQVTQNPRYLITVTGKKLTVTCSQNMNHEYMSWYRQDPGLGLRQIYYSMNVEVTDKGDVPEGYKVSRKEKRNFPLILESPSPNQTSLYFCASMTGTGKEKLFFGSGTQLSVL.

CDR3 protein: CASSPPAASSYEQYF. The DNA of the CDR3 is TGTGCCAGCTCACCACCCGCAGCGAGCTCCTACGAGCAGTACTTC. This chain joins TRBV18 and TRBJ2-7; D is ambiguous. Germline CDR1 KGHSH, CDR2 LQKENI. The CDR3 contains 15 residues. The ends were cut back, 0 bases at V and 0 bases at J, with 9 bases in the middle.

This clonotype came up a few times. V usage is TRBV3-1 and J usage is TRBJ2-3, with 13 nucleotides matching TRBD2. The CDR3 is 17 amino acids. The germline CDR1 and CDR2 sequences are LGHDT and YNNKEL (reference sequence). V shed 2 bases, J shed 4 bases, and the junction held 6 bases outside the gene matches. CDR3 protein: CASSQNGGLAGADTQYF. The CDR3 DNA sequence: TGTGCCAGCAGCCAAAATGGTGGACTAGCGGGAGCAGATACGCAGTATTTT.

This clonotype appeared many times. The chain combines TRBV28 with TRBJ2-7; TRBD1 matches 7 bases. Germline V lookup: CDR1 MDHEN, CDR2 SYDVKM. This CDR3 is 14 amino acids long. With V trimmed by 7 bases and J by 2 bases, 8 bases remained unmatched. The CDR3 region has the DNA TGTGCCAGCACCACTTTCGACAGGGCCTACGAGCAGTACTTC. It yields the protein CASTTFDRAYEQYF.

This clonotype was observed at least ten times. J is TRBJ1-1 and V is TRBV28, with D perhaps TRBD1 (6 bases). With 7 bases removed from V and 1 base from J, the gap between germline ends came to 10 bases. The CDR3 loop spans 13 amino acids. The V gene's germline CDR1 is MDHEN and CDR2 SYDVKM. CDR3 region: CASTGQKNTEAFF. The CDR3 bases are TGTGCCAGCACAGGACAGAAGAACACTGAAGCTTTCTTT.

This clonotype was found many times. The J gene is TRBJ2-3, the V gene TRBV28; D is possibly TRBD1 (6 bases). The germline V gene has CDR1 MDHEN and CDR2 SYDVKM. The CDR3 is 21 amino acids. Trimming pared 6 bases from V and 5 bases from J, leaving 36 bases between. In nucleotides, the CDR3 is TGTGCCAGCAGACGGCTACAGGGCCTATTTGTTATGGCGACCGCACGAGATACGCAGTATTTT. Protein product: CASRRLQGLFVMATARDTQYF.

This clonotype has ten or more counts. The rearrangement links TRBV11-3 to TRBJ2-7; D might be TRBD2 (5 bases). Trimming pared 5 bases from V and 3 bases from J, leaving 8 bases between. Germline lookup yields CDR1 SGHNT and CDR2 YENEEA. The CDR3 is 12 residues long. CDR3 loop: CASSQEDYEQYF. In DNA, the CDR3 is TGTGCCAGCAGCCAGGAGGACTACGAGCAGTACTTC.

This clonotype was recorded a few times. V gene TRBV6-6 combines with J gene TRBJ2-1; no reliable D call. Germline V gene lookup returns CDR1 MNHNY and CDR2 SVGAGI (reference sequence). The CDR3 has 14 residues. V dropped 2 bases and J dropped 5 bases, with 10 bases sitting between them. CDR3: CASSYRAVNNEQFF. The CDR3 nucleotides are TGTGCCAGCAGTTACAGGGCCGTGAACAATGAGCAGTTCTTC.

This clonotype was counted at least ten times. This chain connects TRBV6-2 or TRBV6-3 to TRBJ2-7, with D tentatively TRBD1 (7 bases). Trimming shortened V by 4 bases and J by 3 bases, and 13 bases separated the two germline ends. In germline, CDR1 is MNHEY, CDR2 SVGEGT. The CDR3 is 14 residues long. CDR3 bases: TGTGCCAGCAGTTTCCGACAGGGACTCTACGAGCAGTACTTC. As protein: CASSFRQGLYEQYF.

The V gene is TRBV7-8, the J gene TRBJ2-2; 14 bases map to TRBD2. J lost 4 bases, V lost 5 bases, and 9 bases had no gene match. Germline-derived CDR1 and CDR2 are SGHVS and FQNEAQ. The length of the CDR3 is 18 residues. The CDR3 sequence is CASSPRTSGRSSTGELFF. The CDR3 DNA is TGTGCCAGCAGCCCTCGGACTAGCGGGAGGTCTAGCACCGGGGAGCTGTTTTTT.

This clonotype has more than one count but fewer than ten. The CDR3 DNA is TGTGCCAGCAGCTTAGATCGCGGGAGGGTCTACGAGCAGTACTTC. Translation gives CASSLDRGRVYEQYF. The chain links TRBV11-2 to TRBJ2-7, with 9 bases fitting TRBD2. The CDR3 covers 15 residues. Germline lookup yields CDR1 SGHAT and CDR2 FQNNGV. With V trimmed by 0 bases and J by 3 bases, 3 bases remained unmatched.

This clonotype was observed a handful of times. The gene calls are TRBV28 and TRBJ1-4; 7 bases line up with TRBD1. The CDR3 is 14 residues long. The germline V gene encodes CDR1 MDHEN and CDR2 SYDVKM. The V and J ends lost 5 bases and 4 bases, in that order; junction bases with no gene match: 4. The CDR3 DNA sequence: TGTGCCAGCAGTCGACAGGGCCGTAATGAAAAACTGTTTTTT. Translated: CASSRQGRNEKLFF.

The chain joins TRBV12-3 or TRBV12-4 to TRBJ1-5; possibly TRBD1 for D (5 bases). V shed 6 bases and J shed 7 bases, with 19 bases lying between them. This CDR3 contains 15 residues. The CDR3 DNA reads as TGTGCCAGCAGCCGACCAGGGTTTTCGGGGCAGCCCCAGCATTTT. As protein: CASSRPGFSGQPQHF.

This clonotype was seen more than once but under ten times. The V and J genes are TRBV15 and TRBJ2-5; 8 bases agree with TRBD1. V lost 0 bases to trimming and J lost 4 bases; unmatched junction nucleotides: 10. In germline, CDR1 is LNHNV, CDR2 YYDKDF (reference sequence). The CDR3 is 17 amino acids. In DNA, the CDR3 is TGTGCCACCAGCAGAGACCCCCCAGGACAGGGCTTAGAGACCCAGTACTTC. Translating gives CATSRDPPGQGLETQYF.

Ten or more counts support this clonotype. V usage is TRBV27 and J usage is TRBJ2-3, with D possibly being TRBD1 or TRBD2 (5 bases each). The CDR3 extends over 14 amino acids. Trimming removed 5 bases from V and 4 bases from J, with 13 bases in between. The germline gives CDR1 MNHEY, CDR2 SMNVEV (reference sequence). CDR3 sequence reads: CASSQGPFSDTQYF. The CDR3, as DNA: TGTGCCAGCAGTCAGGGACCCTTTTCAGATACGCAGTATTTT.

This chain connects TRBV6-6 to TRBJ1-6; a weak D match, TRBD1 (6 bases). V was trimmed by 0 bases and J by 12 bases, leaving 15 bases between them. Germline V gives CDR1 MNHNY, CDR2 SVGAGI (reference sequence). This CDR3 comprises 15 residues. For the CDR3, the DNA is TGTGCCAGCAGTTACTCGGGGGCTCGGGGCCAACCCCTCCACTTT. Its protein product is CASSYSGARGQPLHF.

In this sample, this clonotype turned up many times. The chain joins TRBV30 to TRBJ2-1; 7 nucleotides line up with TRBD2. The CDR3 totals 13 residues. Germline loops: CDR1 GTSNPN, CDR2 SVGIG (reference sequence). With V trimmed by 0 bases and J by 7 bases, 3 bases remained unmatched. This CDR3 reads CAWSVSGGNEQFF. CDR3 DNA sequence: TGTGCCTGGAGTGTCTCCGGGGGGAATGAGCAGTTCTTC.

As DNA, the CDR3 is TGCGCCAGCAGTGAGGTTACAGACAACAATGAGCAGTTCTTC. It specifies CASSEVTDNNEQFF. The V gene is TRBV10-1, the J gene TRBJ2-1; D unclear. The CDR3 has 14 amino acids. The V and J ends lost 2 bases and 5 bases respectively, with 10 bases between them. Germline lookup yields CDR1 WNHNN and CDR2 SYGVQD (reference sequence).

This chain joins TRBV28 and TRBJ2-6; 12 nucleotides line up with TRBD2. In germline, CDR1 is MDHEN, CDR2 SYDVKM. The V gene end was trimmed by 6 bases and the J gene end by 4 bases; junction bases not matched to a gene: 7. The CDR3 extends over 17 amino acids. The CDR3 region is CASSLTSGRNGANVLTF. The CDR3 DNA reads TGTGCCAGCAGCCTAACTAGCGGGAGGAACGGGGCCAACGTCCTGACTTTC.